These 7 T cell receptor beta chains share one sample of origin, sequenced in a study of cytomegalovirus exposure and HLA in healthy donors. PCR amplification relied on 60 Vbeta primers (plus 13 Jbeta primers). The assay was immunoSEQ multiplex PCR, and TCRdb's table has in-frame clones only and misses some. The sample holds approximately 80,000 clones. The material sequenced was PBMCs. Source of these receptors: a woman in her twenties or thirties in good health and CMV-seronegative.

CDR3 loop: CASRAGTGYTGELFF. The DNA of the CDR3 is TGTGCCAGCAGGGCCGGGACAGGGTACACCGGGGAGCTGTTTTTT. The chain recombines TRBV2 with TRBJ2-2; 9 bases are a match to TRBD1. Germline trimming cut 6 bases from V and 3 bases from J; bases unmatched to any gene: 5. CDR3 size: 15 residues. Germline V gives CDR1 SNHLY, CDR2 FYNNEI.

This chain connects TRBV5-1 to TRBJ2-2, with 7 bases that match TRBD1. The CDR3 sequence is 12 residues long. Germline CDR1 reads SGHRS; CDR2 reads YFSETQ. With 4 bases clipped from V and 6 bases from J, the junction kept 0 bases outside the gene matches. CDR3 nucleotides: TGCGCCAGCAGCCAGGGGGCCGGGGAGCTGTTTTTT. This encodes CASSQGAGELFF.

The J gene is TRBJ2-7, the V gene TRBV6-1; D call uncertain. Trimming removed 8 bases at V and 8 bases at J, with 22 bases between. The CDR3 is 14 residues long. CDR1 MNHNS and CDR2 SASEGT come from the germline V gene. The CDR3 region is CASVPTPSPLKQYF. Here the CDR3 DNA reads TGTGCCAGCGTACCGACTCCATCCCCTTTGAAGCAGTACTTC.

The genes are TRBV18 and TRBJ2-5, with D maybe TRBD1 (6 bases). V lost 2 bases and J 0 bases, leaving 13 bases between the germline ends. The CDR3 is 16 amino acids. Per the germline V gene, CDR1 is KGHSH and CDR2 is LQKENI. The CDR3 protein is CASSPSIQGYQETQYF. Written as DNA, the CDR3 is TGTGCCAGCTCACCATCCATACAGGGTTACCAAGAGACCCAGTACTTC. The full variable domain, in which reference TRBV18 and TRBJ2-5 provide the parts outside the CDR3, is NAGVMQNPRHLVRRRGQEARLRCSPMKGHSHVYWYRQLPEEGLKFMVYLQKENIIDESGMPKERFSAEFPKEGPSILRIQQVVRGDSAAYFCASSPSIQGYQETQYFGPGTRLLVL.

This rearrangement joins TRBV27 to TRBJ2-1; weak D call: TRBD1 (6 bases). Deletions cut 6 bases from V and 5 bases from J, with 14 bases between. Germline-derived CDR1 and CDR2 are MNHEY and SMNVEV (reference sequence). This CDR3 region has 14 residues. CDR3 in DNA: TGTGCCAGCAGGAGGTACAGGGCCGACAATGAGCAGTTCTTC. As protein: CASRRYRADNEQFF.

The chain combines TRBV4-1 with TRBJ2-7; no definite D call. CDR3 size: 15 residues. Per the germline V gene, CDR1 is MGHRA and CDR2 is YSYEKL. V was clipped by 4 bases and J by 0 bases, with 13 bases between them. As DNA, the CDR3 is TGCGCCAGCAGCCTCGAAGCTCACCGCTCCTACGAGCAGTACTTC. Residues: CASSLEAHRSYEQYF.

In the case of this clone: The junction departs from germline at one end; a sequencing error may be responsible. The chain joins TRBV7-2 to TRBJ2-7; 7 bases line up with TRBD1. CDR1 and CDR2 from the germline V gene are SGHTA and FQGNSA. The CDR3 contains 13 residues. Here the CDR3 reads CASRLGRQGRQYF. In nucleotides, the CDR3 is TGTGCCAGCAGATTAGGTCGACAGGGTCGGCAGTACTTC.